The 24 T cell receptor beta chains in this list originate from one sample, sequenced in a study of T cell changes during pregnancy in multiple sclerosis. The repertoire was sequenced with immunoSEQ multiplex PCR; TCRdb's copy has only in-frame clones and lacks some. The table shows under 85,000 clones, with 91% occurring only once. The material was CD4+ T cells from peripheral blood mononuclear cells, obtained in the third trimester of pregnancy. These receptors all come from a female donor in good health, enrolled as a control in a pregnancy study.

This rearrangement joins TRBV30 to TRBJ2-2; perhaps TRBD1 as D (5 bases). Looked up from germline, CDR1 is GTSNPN and CDR2 is SVGIG (reference sequence). This CDR3 comprises 14 residues. V dropped 2 bases and J dropped 5 bases, with 12 bases sitting between them. DNA for the CDR3: TGTGCCTGGAGTAGCAGGGCTATTACCGGGGAGCTGTTTTTT. Protein: CAWSSRAITGELFF.

The rearrangement links TRBV5-4 to TRBJ1-2; 9 nucleotides match TRBD1. Germline CDR1 reads SGHNT; CDR2 reads YYREEE (reference sequence). The CDR3 contains 16 residues. V gave up 0 bases and J gave up 5 bases; unmatched junction bases: 8. The CDR3 reads CASSLAGDRVGYGYTF. DNA for the CDR3: TGTGCCAGCAGCTTGGCCGGGGACAGGGTTGGGTATGGCTACACCTTC.

The chain recombines TRBV11-2 with TRBJ1-1; D remains ambiguous. The V end lost 8 bases, the J end lost 5 bases, and 12 bases lay between the germline ends. Germline loops: CDR1 SGHAT, CDR2 FQNNGV. CDR3 length: 12 amino acids. The CDR3 protein is CASGLRRTEAFF. For the CDR3, the DNA is TGTGCCAGCGGGTTACGGAGGACTGAAGCTTTCTTT.

The chain joins TRBV11-3 to TRBJ2-5; perhaps TRBD2 as D (6 bases). Germline CDR1 SGHNT, CDR2 YENEEA. The CDR3 runs 15 residues. V dropped 1 base and J dropped 2 bases, with 11 bases sitting between them. The CDR3 DNA follows: TGTGCCAGCAGCTTAGCATGGGAGGCGCAAGAGACCCAGTACTTC. Protein: CASSLAWEAQETQYF. Drawing the rest from reference TRBV11-3 and TRBJ2-5, the complete variable domain is EAGVVQSPRYKIIEKKQPVAFWCNPISGHNTLYWYLQNLGQGPELLIRYENEEAVDDSQLPKDRFSAERLKGVDSTLKIQPAELGDSAVYLCASSLAWEAQETQYFGPGTRLLVL.

The genes are TRBV9 and TRBJ2-3; 8 nucleotides align to TRBD1. There are 15 residues in the CDR3. Germline CDR1 is SGDLS and CDR2 is YYNGEE. V was pared by 1 base and J by 1 base, with 2 bases of the junction left unmatched. This CDR3 reads CASSVQGARTDTQYF. The CDR3 region has the DNA TGTGCCAGCAGCGTACAGGGGGCCCGCACAGATACGCAGTATTTT.

V is TRBV2 and J is TRBJ1-4, with no clear D. The CDR3 has 13 residues. The germline V gene has CDR1 SNHLY and CDR2 FYNNEI. Trimming took off 8 bases at V and 4 bases at J, with 11 bases between the two ends. Here the CDR3 DNA reads TGTGCCAGCGTTTGGCAGGTTAATGAAAAACTGTTTTTT. This encodes CASVWQVNEKLFF.

The V and J genes are TRBV11-3 and TRBJ1-3; the D gene is possibly TRBD1 (6 bases). Germline assignment: CDR1 SGHNT and CDR2 YENEEA. The V end was cut by 1 base, the J end by 7 bases, with 14 bases between. The CDR3 covers 15 residues. CDR3 sequence reads: CASSLVNREKNTIYF. The CDR3 DNA sequence: TGTGCCAGCAGCTTAGTGAACAGGGAGAAGAACACCATATATTTT. The full variable domain, in which reference TRBV11-3 and TRBJ1-3 provide the parts outside the CDR3, is EAGVVQSPRYKIIEKKQPVAFWCNPISGHNTLYWYLQNLGQGPELLIRYENEEAVDDSQLPKDRFSAERLKGVDSTLKIQPAELGDSAVYLCASSLVNREKNTIYFGEGSWLTVV.

The chain is built from TRBV18 and TRBJ2-3, with 9 bases identical to TRBD2. Germline V gives CDR1 KGHSH, CDR2 LQKENI. This CDR3 is 15 amino acids long. Losses at the gene ends were 3 bases for V and 2 bases for J; bases not matched to a gene: 3. CDR3 sequence (DNA): TGTGCCAGCTCACCGACTAGCGGAATCACAGATACGCAGTATTTT. Its translation: CASSPTSGITDTQYF.

This rearrangement joins TRBV7-2 to TRBJ2-2; 10 bases agree with TRBD1. This CDR3 is 16 amino acids long. Trimming took 1 base from V and 4 from J; bases not matched to a gene: 3. Germline CDR1 reads SGHTA; CDR2 reads FQGNSA. CDR3 loop: CASSLGGQGITGELFF. Here the CDR3 DNA reads TGTGCCAGCAGCTTAGGGGGACAGGGGATCACCGGGGAGCTGTTTTTT.

V and J are TRBV7-3 and TRBJ1-1; D gene ambiguous. V shed 5 bases and J shed 4 bases, with 14 bases lying between them. The CDR3 length is 14 residues. CDR1 is SGHTA, CDR2 FQGTGA, per germline. Here the CDR3 DNA reads TGTGCCAGCAGCGCCGAGACTCGCGGCACTGAAGCTTTCTTT. Residues: CASSAETRGTEAFF.

The chain combines TRBV28 with TRBJ1-1; D is unclear. Deletions cut 6 bases from V and 4 bases from J, with 12 bases between. The CDR3 sequence is 13 residues long. CDR1 and CDR2 (germline): MDHEN, SYDVKM. The CDR3 region has the DNA TGTGCCAGCAGCCGCCCCCCAGGCACTGAAGCTTTCTTT. Translated, it gives CASSRPPGTEAFF.

The rearrangement uses TRBV7-9 and TRBJ1-1; 8 nucleotides agree with TRBD1. The CDR3 is made up of 14 amino acids. V lost 4 bases, J lost 5 bases, and 6 bases stayed unmatched. CDR1 is SEHNR, CDR2 FQNEAQ, per germline (reference sequence). CDR3 protein: CASSYAGGGTEAFF. The CDR3 nucleotides read TGTGCCAGCAGCTACGCAGGGGGCGGAACTGAAGCTTTCTTT.

V gene TRBV4-2 combines with J gene TRBJ1-2; TRBD1 agrees at 11 bases. The CDR3 loop spans 16 amino acids. V was pared by 1 base and J by 4 bases, with 5 bases of the junction left unmatched. Germline V gene lookup returns CDR1 LGHNA and CDR2 YNFKEQ. The CDR3 reads CASSQVGQGAVYGYTF. The CDR3 DNA reads TGTGCCAGCAGCCAAGTTGGACAGGGGGCTGTCTATGGCTACACCTTC.

This clone was seen a few times. The J gene is TRBJ1-1, the V gene TRBV5-1; 9 positions agree with TRBD1. The CDR3 covers 20 residues. Trimming at V came to 0 bases and at J to 8 bases, leaving 23 bases not matched to a gene. Germline-derived CDR1 and CDR2 are SGHRS and YFSETQ. The CDR3 region is CASSLGLTGGVLGPKTEAFF. For the CDR3, the DNA is TGCGCCAGCAGCTTGGGGCTTACAGGGGGCGTCTTGGGGCCTAAGACCGAAGCTTTCTTT.

This clone was counted a single time. This chain uses TRBV30 with TRBJ2-7; TRBD1 agrees at 8 bases. This CDR3 contains 12 residues. With 4 bases clipped from V and 6 bases from J, the junction kept 5 bases outside the gene matches. Germline values: CDR1 GTSNPN, CDR2 SVGIG (reference sequence). The CDR3 DNA reads TGTGCCTGGACTATGACAGGGGCCGAGCAGTACTTC. This translates into CAWTMTGAEQYF.

V and J are TRBV11-1 and TRBJ2-7; no definite D call. CDR3 length equals 14 residues. CDR1 and CDR2 from the germline V gene are SGHAT and FQDESV (reference sequence). The V end lost 5 bases, the J end lost 0 bases, and 11 bases lay between the germline ends. The chain's CDR3 is CASSRLSSSYEQYF. In nucleotides, the CDR3 is TGTGCCAGCAGCCGGTTATCCTCCTCCTACGAGCAGTACTTC. Based on the CDR3 plus reference TRBV11-1 and TRBJ2-7, the full variable domain is EAEVAQSPRYKITEKSQAVAFWCDPISGHATLYWYRQILGQGPELLVQFQDESVVDDSQLPKDRFSAERLKGVDSTLKIQPAELGDSAMYLCASSRLSSSYEQYFGPGTRLTVT.

This clone was observed a handful of times. This sequence joins TRBV5-6 and TRBJ1-4; the match to TRBD1 covers 7 bases. CDR1 and CDR2 from the germline V gene are SGHDT and YYEEEE. CDR3 length: 13 amino acids. The ends lost 1 base at V and 7 bases at J; junction bases unmatched: 1. The DNA for the CDR3 is TGTGCCAGCAGCTTGACAGGGGCTGAAAAACTGTTTTTT. It is translated as CASSLTGAEKLFF.

This clone appeared a single time. The V gene is TRBV7-9, the J gene TRBJ1-1; 8 bases are a match to TRBD1. CDR3 length: 14 residues. V shed 8 bases, J shed 1 base, and the junction held 6 bases outside the gene matches. Germline CDR1 and CDR2: SEHNR and FQNEAQ (reference sequence). The CDR3 loop is CASRLDRGNTEAFF. The CDR3, as DNA: TGTGCCAGCCGGCTCGACAGGGGGAACACTGAAGCTTTCTTT.

As DNA, the CDR3 is TGTGCCAGCAGCTTCAGACAGGGGGGAACAGATACGCAGTATTTT. It yields the protein CASSFRQGGTDTQYF. This sequence joins TRBV5-6 and TRBJ2-3; 9 bases fit TRBD1. The germline V gene has CDR1 SGHDT and CDR2 YYEEEE. The CDR3 extends over 15 amino acids. Trimming removed 2 bases from V and 3 bases from J; junction bases left unmatched: 4. The whole variable domain, filled in from reference TRBV5-6 and TRBJ2-3, reads DAGVTQSPTHLIKTRGQQVTLRCSPKSGHDTVSWYQQALGQGPQFIFQYYEEEERQRGNFPDRFSGHQFPNYSSELNVNALLLGDSALYLCASSFRQGGTDTQYFGPGTRLTVL.

This rearrangement joins TRBV7-9 to TRBJ2-2; D gene uncertain. V lost 2 bases and J 4 bases, leaving 5 bases between the germline ends. In germline, CDR1 is SEHNR, CDR2 FQNEAQ (reference sequence). There are 13 residues in the CDR3. This CDR3 is CASSLSRTGELFF. The CDR3 DNA sequence: TGTGCCAGCAGCTTATCGCGCACCGGGGAGCTGTTTTTT.

The chain combines TRBV7-3 with TRBJ2-5, with TRBD2 matching over 12 bases. With 5 bases clipped from V and 5 bases from J, the junction kept 12 bases outside the gene matches. The germline V gene has CDR1 SGHTA and CDR2 FQGTGA. The CDR3 runs to 17 residues. The CDR3 reads CASSPTASGGAWETQYF. The CDR3 DNA reads TGTGCCAGCAGCCCCACGGCTAGCGGGGGGGCATGGGAGACCCAGTACTTC.

The chain links TRBV9 to TRBJ2-5, with D tentatively TRBD2 (6 bases). This CDR3 has 17 amino acids. Trimming removed 0 bases from V and 4 bases from J, with 19 bases in between. Germline-derived CDR1 and CDR2 are SGDLS and YYNGEE. CDR3 region: CASSVEAGGMIGETQYF. The CDR3 DNA is TGTGCCAGCAGCGTAGAGGCAGGAGGGATGATAGGAGAGACCCAGTACTTC.

The V gene is TRBV29-1, the J gene TRBJ1-4; 9 bases align to TRBD1. The CDR3 contains 13 residues. Per the germline V gene, CDR1 is SQVTM and CDR2 is ANQGSEA. The J segment lost 5 bases and the V segment lost 6 bases, leaving 4 bases of the junction unmatched. The CDR3 DNA follows: TGCAGCGTCACCGGGACAGGGAATGAAAAACTGTTTTTT. Translating it yields CSVTGTGNEKLFF.

This clone was recorded only once. The V and J genes are TRBV5-1 and TRBJ2-1; D is perhaps TRBD2 (7 bases). Trimming left V 2 bases short and J 8 bases short, with 14 bases between. Germline V gene lookup returns CDR1 SGHRS and CDR2 YFSETQ. The CDR3 covers 14 residues. CDR3 residues: CASSLGGGQYEQFF. DNA for the CDR3: TGCGCCAGCAGCTTAGGCGGGGGCCAGTATGAGCAGTTCTTC.